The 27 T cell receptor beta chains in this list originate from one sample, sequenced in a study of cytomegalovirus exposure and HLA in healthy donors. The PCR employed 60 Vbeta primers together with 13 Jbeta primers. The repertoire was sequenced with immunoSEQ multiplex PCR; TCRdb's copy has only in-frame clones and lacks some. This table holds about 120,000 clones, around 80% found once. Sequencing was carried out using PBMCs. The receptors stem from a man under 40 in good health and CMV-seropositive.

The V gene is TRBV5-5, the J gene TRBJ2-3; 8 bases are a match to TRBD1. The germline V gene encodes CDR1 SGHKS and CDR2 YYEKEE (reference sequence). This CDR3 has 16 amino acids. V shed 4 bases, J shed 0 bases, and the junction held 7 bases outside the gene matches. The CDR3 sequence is CASSLYWTGSTDTQYF. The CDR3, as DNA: TGTGCCAGCAGCCTCTACTGGACAGGGAGCACAGATACGCAGTATTTT.

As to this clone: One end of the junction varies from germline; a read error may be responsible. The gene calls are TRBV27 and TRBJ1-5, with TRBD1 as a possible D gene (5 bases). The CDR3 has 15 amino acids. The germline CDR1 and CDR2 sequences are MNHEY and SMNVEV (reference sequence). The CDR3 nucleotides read TGTGCCGGCAGTTTGGACACAACCAGCAATCAGCCCCAGCATTTT. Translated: CAGSLDTTSNQPQHF.

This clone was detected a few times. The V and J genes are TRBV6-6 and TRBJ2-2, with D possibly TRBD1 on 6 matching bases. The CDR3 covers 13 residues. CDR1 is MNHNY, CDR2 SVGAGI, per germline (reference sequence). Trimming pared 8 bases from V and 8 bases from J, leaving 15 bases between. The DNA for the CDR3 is TGTGCCAGCGGAAACTCGAGGGGGGGGGAGCTGTTTTTT. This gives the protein CASGNSRGGELFF.

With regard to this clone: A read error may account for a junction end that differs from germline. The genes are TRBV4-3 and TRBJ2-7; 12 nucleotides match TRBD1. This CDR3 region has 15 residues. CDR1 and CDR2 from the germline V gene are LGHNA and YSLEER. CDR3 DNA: TGCGCCAGCAGCCAAGACCCGGGACAGGGGGCGCCTTTACACTTC. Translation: CASSQDPGQGAPLHF.

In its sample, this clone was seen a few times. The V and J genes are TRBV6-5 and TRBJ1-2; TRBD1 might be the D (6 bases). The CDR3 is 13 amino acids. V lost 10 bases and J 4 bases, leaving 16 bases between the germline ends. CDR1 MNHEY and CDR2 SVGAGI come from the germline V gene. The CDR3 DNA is TGTGCCATCGGAGGGAGGGGGAGCTATGGCTACACCTTC. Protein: CAIGGRGSYGYTF.

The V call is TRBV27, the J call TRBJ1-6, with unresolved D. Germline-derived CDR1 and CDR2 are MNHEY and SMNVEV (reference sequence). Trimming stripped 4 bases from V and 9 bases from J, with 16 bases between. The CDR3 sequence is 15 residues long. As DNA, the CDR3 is TGTGCCAGCAGTTACGAACCCTATGGACTTTCACCCCTCCACTTT. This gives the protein CASSYEPYGLSPLHF.

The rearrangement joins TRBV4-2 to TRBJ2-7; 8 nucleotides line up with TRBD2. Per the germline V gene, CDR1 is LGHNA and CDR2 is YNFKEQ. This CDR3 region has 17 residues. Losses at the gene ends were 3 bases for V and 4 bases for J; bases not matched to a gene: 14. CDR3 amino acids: CASSQAGPAGGRYEQYF. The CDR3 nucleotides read TGTGCCAGCAGCCAGGCCGGCCCGGCGGGAGGAAGGTACGAGCAGTACTTC.

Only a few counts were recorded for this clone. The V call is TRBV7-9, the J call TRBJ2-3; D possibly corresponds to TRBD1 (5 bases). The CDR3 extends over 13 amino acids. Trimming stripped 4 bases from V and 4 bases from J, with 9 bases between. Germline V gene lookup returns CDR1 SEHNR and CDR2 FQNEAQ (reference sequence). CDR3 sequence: CASSWEGADTQYF. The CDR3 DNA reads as TGTGCCAGCAGCTGGGAAGGGGCAGATACGCAGTATTTT. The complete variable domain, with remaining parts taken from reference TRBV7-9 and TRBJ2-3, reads DTGVSQNPRHKITKRGQNVTFRCDPISEHNRLYWYRQTLGQGPEFLTYFQNEAQLEKSRLLSDRFSAERPKGSFSTLEIQRTEQGDSAMYLCASSWEGADTQYFGPGTRLTVL.

The CDR3 DNA sequence: TGCAGCGCGGGAAAACCCCCCTACAATGAGCAGTTCTTC. Its translation is CSAGKPPYNEQFF. The J gene is TRBJ2-1, the V gene TRBV29-1; D possibly corresponds to TRBD2 (5 bases). The CDR3 totals 13 residues. V lost 7 bases and J lost 2, with 12 bases in between. Germline V lookup: CDR1 SQVTM, CDR2 ANQGSEA.

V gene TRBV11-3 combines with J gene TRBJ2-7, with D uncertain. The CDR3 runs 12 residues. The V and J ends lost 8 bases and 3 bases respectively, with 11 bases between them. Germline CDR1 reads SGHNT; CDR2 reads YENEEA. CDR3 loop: CASPREDYEQYF. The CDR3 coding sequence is TGTGCCAGCCCCCGAGAGGACTACGAGCAGTACTTC.

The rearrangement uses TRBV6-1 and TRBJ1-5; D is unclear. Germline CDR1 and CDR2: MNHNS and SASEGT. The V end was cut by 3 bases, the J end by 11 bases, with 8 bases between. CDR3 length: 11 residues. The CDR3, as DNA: TGTGCCAGCAGTGACGGGAGGGCCCAGCATTTT. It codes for CASSDGRAQHF.

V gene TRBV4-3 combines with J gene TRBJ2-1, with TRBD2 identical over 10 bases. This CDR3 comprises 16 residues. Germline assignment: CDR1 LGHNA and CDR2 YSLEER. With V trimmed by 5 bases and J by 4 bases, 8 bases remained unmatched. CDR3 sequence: CASSLRALAGYNEQFF. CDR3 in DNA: TGCGCCAGCAGCTTAAGGGCACTAGCGGGATACAATGAGCAGTTCTTC.

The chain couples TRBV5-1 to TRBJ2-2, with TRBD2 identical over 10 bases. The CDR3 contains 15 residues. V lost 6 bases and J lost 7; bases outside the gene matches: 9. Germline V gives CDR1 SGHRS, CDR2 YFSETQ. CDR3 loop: CASNLPSGSDGELFF. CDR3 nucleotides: TGCGCCAGCAACCTCCCTAGCGGGAGTGACGGGGAGCTGTTTTTT.

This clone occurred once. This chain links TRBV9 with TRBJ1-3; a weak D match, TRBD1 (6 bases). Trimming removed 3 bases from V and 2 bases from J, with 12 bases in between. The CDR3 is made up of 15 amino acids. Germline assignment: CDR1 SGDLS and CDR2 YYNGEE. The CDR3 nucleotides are TGTGCCAGCAGCGCTTACTGGGGGCCTGGAAACACCATATATTTT. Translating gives CASSAYWGPGNTIYF.

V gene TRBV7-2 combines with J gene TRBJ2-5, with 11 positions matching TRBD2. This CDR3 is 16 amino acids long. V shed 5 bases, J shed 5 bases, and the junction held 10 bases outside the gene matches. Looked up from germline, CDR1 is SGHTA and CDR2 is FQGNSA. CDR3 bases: TGTGCCAGCAGCCTGAGCCGACTAGCGGGGTACGAGACCCAGTACTTC. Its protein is CASSLSRLAGYETQYF.

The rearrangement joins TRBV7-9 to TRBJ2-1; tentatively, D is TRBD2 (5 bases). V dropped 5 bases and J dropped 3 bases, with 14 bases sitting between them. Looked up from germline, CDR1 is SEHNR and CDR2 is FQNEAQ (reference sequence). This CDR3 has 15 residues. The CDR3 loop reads CASSPDQRYYNEQFF. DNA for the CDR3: TGTGCCAGCAGCCCTGACCAGCGGTACTACAATGAGCAGTTCTTC.

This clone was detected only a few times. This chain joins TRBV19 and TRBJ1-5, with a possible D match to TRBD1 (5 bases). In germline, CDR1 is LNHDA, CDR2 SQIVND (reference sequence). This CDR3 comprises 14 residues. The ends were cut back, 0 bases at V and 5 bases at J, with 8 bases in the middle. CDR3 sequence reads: CASSIDARDQPQHF. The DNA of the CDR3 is TGTGCCAGTAGTATAGATGCCAGGGATCAGCCCCAGCATTTT. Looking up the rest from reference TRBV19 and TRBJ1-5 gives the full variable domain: DGGITQSPKYLFRKEGQNVTLSCEQNLNHDAMYWYRQDPGQGLRLIYYSQIVNDFQKGDIAEGYSVSREKKESFPLTVTSAQKNPTAFYLCASSIDARDQPQHFGDGTRLSIL.

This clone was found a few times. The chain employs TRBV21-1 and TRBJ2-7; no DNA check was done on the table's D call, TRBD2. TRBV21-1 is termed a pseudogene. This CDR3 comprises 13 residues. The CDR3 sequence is CASSNRLSGEQYF. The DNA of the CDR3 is TGTGCCAGCAGCAATCGCCTCTCGGGTGAGCAGTACTTC.

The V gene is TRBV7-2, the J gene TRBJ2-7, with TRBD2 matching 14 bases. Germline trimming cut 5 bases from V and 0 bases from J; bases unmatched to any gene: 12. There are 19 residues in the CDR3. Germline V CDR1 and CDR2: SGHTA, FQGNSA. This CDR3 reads CASSKGGLAGVPLSYEQYF. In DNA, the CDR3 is TGTGCCAGCAGCAAGGGGGGACTAGCGGGGGTTCCACTCTCCTACGAGCAGTACTTC.

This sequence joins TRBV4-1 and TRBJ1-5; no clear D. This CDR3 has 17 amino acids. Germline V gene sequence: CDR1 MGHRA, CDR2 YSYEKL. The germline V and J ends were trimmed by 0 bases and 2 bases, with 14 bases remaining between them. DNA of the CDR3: TGCGCCAGCAGCCAAGAAGATTTGCGGGTCGGCAATCAGCCCCAGCATTTT. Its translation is CASSQEDLRVGNQPQHF.

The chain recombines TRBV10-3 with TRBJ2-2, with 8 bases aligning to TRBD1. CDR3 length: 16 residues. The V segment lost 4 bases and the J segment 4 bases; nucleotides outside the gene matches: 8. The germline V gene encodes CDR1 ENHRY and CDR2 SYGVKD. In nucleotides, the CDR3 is TGTGCCATCAGTGGAGACAGGGGAGACGGCACCGGGGAGCTGTTTTTT. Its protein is CAISGDRGDGTGELFF.

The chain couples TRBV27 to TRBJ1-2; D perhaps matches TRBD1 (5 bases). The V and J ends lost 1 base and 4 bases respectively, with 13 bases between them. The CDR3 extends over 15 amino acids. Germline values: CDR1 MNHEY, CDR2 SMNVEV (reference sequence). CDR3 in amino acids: CASSLFPGVSYGYTF. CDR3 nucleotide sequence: TGTGCCAGCAGTTTATTCCCGGGGGTGAGCTATGGCTACACCTTC.

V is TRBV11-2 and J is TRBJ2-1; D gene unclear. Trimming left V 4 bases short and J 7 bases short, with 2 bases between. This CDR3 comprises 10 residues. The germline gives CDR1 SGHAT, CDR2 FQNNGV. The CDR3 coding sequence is TGTGCCAGCAGCTCAAATGAGCAGTTCTTC. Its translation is CASSSNEQFF.

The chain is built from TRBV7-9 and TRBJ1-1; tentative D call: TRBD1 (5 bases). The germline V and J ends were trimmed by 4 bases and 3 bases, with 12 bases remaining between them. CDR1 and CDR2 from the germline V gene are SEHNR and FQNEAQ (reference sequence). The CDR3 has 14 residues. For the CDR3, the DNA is TGTGCCAGCAGCTCTATGGGGCGGTACACTGAAGCTTTCTTT. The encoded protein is CASSSMGRYTEAFF. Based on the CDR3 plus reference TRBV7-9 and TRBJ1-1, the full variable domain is DTGVSQNPRHKITKRGQNVTFRCDPISEHNRLYWYRQTLGQGPEFLTYFQNEAQLEKSRLLSDRFSAERPKGSFSTLEIQRTEQGDSAMYLCASSSMGRYTEAFFGQGTRLTVV.

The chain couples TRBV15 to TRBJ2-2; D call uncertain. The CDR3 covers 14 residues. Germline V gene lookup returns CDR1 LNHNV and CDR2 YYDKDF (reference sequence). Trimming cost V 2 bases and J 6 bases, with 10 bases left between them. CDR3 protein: CATSRLQIAGELFF. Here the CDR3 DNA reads TGTGCCACCAGCAGACTCCAGATCGCCGGGGAGCTGTTTTTT.

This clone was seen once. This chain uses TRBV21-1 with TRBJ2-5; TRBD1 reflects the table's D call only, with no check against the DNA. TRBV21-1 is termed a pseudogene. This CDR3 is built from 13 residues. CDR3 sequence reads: CASSKVAQETQYF. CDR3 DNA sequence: TGTGCCAGCAGCAAAGTGGCCCAAGAGACCCAGTACTTC.

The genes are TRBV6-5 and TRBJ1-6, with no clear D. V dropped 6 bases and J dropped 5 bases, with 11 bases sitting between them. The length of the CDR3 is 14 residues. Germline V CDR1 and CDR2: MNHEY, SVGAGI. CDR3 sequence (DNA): TGTGCCAGCAGCCGTGACGGGAATAATTCACCCCTCCACTTT. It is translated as CASSRDGNNSPLHF.